These 14 T cell receptor beta chains came from one sample sequenced in a study of T cell responses to AZD1222 COVID-19 vaccine (dated by TCRdb to 2020 to 2022). The library was made by the immunoSEQ multiplex PCR assay. The table was pulled from immuneACCESS by TCRdb, which kept in-frame rearrangements only. Such tables lose some clones; where checked, under half of the loss comes from unresolved V genes, and the rest has no known cause. The sample table records some 130,000 clones; around 90% of these occur just once. 1% to 1.4% of the sample goes to the ten largest clones. Reading the label with the study, this specimen's time point is: about 28 days (+/-7) after the second vaccine dose. This material consisted of peripheral blood, taken 28 days after the second AZD1222 dose. The origin of the receptors is an adult who received the AZD1222 COVID-19 vaccine.

The chain employs TRBV6-1 and TRBJ2-6; D gene uncertain. The germline gives CDR1 MNHNS, CDR2 SASEGT. The CDR3 is 13 residues long. V lost 2 bases to trimming and J lost 4 bases, with 3 bases between them. The CDR3 loop is CASSEQGANVLTF. The CDR3 DNA follows: TGTGCCAGCAGTGAACAGGGGGCCAACGTCCTGACTTTC.

The DNA for the CDR3 is TGTGCCAGCAGCTTATCAGGGGGGTGGCAGTTCTTC. Translating gives CASSLSGGWQFF. The chain uses TRBV7-9 and TRBJ2-1; weak D call: TRBD1 (7 bases). This CDR3 is built from 12 residues. Germline CDR1 is SEHNR and CDR2 is FQNEAQ (reference sequence). The germline V and J ends were trimmed by 2 bases and 12 bases, with 11 bases remaining between them.

The gene calls are TRBV7-9 and TRBJ1-5, with 7 nucleotides matching TRBD1. The CDR3 is 15 amino acids. Trimming took 5 bases from V and 7 from J; bases not matched to a gene: 11. Germline CDR1 reads SEHNR; CDR2 reads FQNEAQ (reference sequence). The CDR3 DNA reads as TGTGCCAGCAGCAAAGACAGGGCGCGCGGGCAGCCCCAGCATTTT. This gives the protein CASSKDRARGQPQHF.

J is TRBJ1-4 and V is TRBV4-2; 9 bases align to TRBD1. V dropped 2 bases and J dropped 7; count of bases not matched to a gene: 11. CDR3 size: 17 residues. CDR1 is LGHNA and CDR2 is YNFKEQ in the germline V gene. The CDR3 DNA sequence: TGTGCCAGCAGCCAAAGAGAGGGAGGGACAGGGACTGAAAAACTGTTTTTT. Encoded protein: CASSQREGGTGTEKLFF.

The J gene is TRBJ1-6, the V gene TRBV6-1, with 8 bases that match TRBD1. V dropped 2 bases and J dropped 5; count of bases not matched to a gene: 5. The CDR3 length is 16 residues. Germline CDR1 reads MNHNS; CDR2 reads SASEGT. This chain's CDR3 is CASSEQGAVNNSPLHF. Here the CDR3 DNA reads TGTGCCAGCAGTGAACAGGGGGCAGTTAATAATTCACCCCTCCACTTT.

The sample holds one count of this clone. The chain carries TRBV11-2 and TRBJ1-1; a weak D match, TRBD1 (5 bases). V gave up 6 bases and J gave up 12 bases, with 14 bases separating them. The CDR3 length is 11 residues. Per germline, CDR1 SGHAT and CDR2 FQNNGV. CDR3: CASSWGSKTFF. CDR3 bases: TGTGCCAGCAGTTGGGGGTCTAAGACTTTCTTT.

V is TRBV5-4 and J is TRBJ1-2, with D uncertain. V was pared by 2 bases and J by 2 bases, with 7 bases between. In germline, CDR1 is SGHNT, CDR2 YYREEE (reference sequence). There are 13 residues in the CDR3. The CDR3 DNA reads TGTGCCAGCAGCTTAGTAGGGAACTATGGCTACACCTTC. Translating gives CASSLVGNYGYTF.

The CDR3 DNA sequence: TGTGCCTGGAGTGTCTGGGGGGGACAGGGGGTCGCCCGTGGACTAGCGGCCTACGAGCAGTACTTC. Translated, it gives CAWSVWGGQGVARGLAAYEQYF. This chain links TRBV30 with TRBJ2-7, with D possibly TRBD1 on 11 matching bases. The CDR3 contains 22 residues. V lost 0 bases and J lost 2, with 35 bases in between. CDR1 is GTSNPN and CDR2 is SVGIG in the germline V gene (reference sequence).

This CDR3 reads CASSFSGFSYEQYF. DNA for the CDR3: TGTGCCAGCAGCTTTTCGGGGTTCTCCTACGAGCAGTACTTC. This rearrangement joins TRBV3-1 (or the pseudogene TRBV3-2) to TRBJ2-7; D perhaps matches TRBD2 (5 bases). Germline V CDR1 and CDR2: LGHDT, YNNKEL (reference sequence). Trimming cost V 5 bases and J 0 bases, with 11 bases left between them. The CDR3 loop spans 14 amino acids.

This chain joins TRBV7-8 and TRBJ1-4, with 7 nucleotides matching TRBD1. Unmatched junction bases numbered 15, after V lost 7 bases and J lost 4 bases. The CDR3 spans 17 residues. Germline CDR1 and CDR2: SGHVS and FQNEAQ. The CDR3 protein is CASTSQRVGTVNEKLFF. For the CDR3, the DNA is TGTGCCAGCACCTCTCAGAGGGTTGGGACAGTTAATGAAAAACTGTTTTTT. The variable domain in full, completed from reference TRBV7-8 and TRBJ1-4, reads GAGVSQSPRYKVAKRGQDVALRCDPISGHVSLFWYQQALGQGPEFLTYFQNEAQLDKSGLPSDRFFAERPEGSVSTLKIQRTQQEDSAVYLCASTSQRVGTVNEKLFFGSGTQLSVL.

The chain employs TRBV19 and TRBJ1-3; D is unresolved. V dropped 5 bases and J dropped 0 bases, with 8 bases sitting between them. The CDR3 sequence is 14 residues long. CDR1 is LNHDA, CDR2 SQIVND, per germline (reference sequence). The CDR3 spells CASSPQNSGNTIYF. CDR3 nucleotides: TGTGCCAGTAGTCCTCAGAACTCTGGAAACACCATATATTTT.

The CDR3 here is CASSLTGTNTGELFF. As DNA, the CDR3 is TGTGCCAGTAGTTTGACAGGGACGAACACCGGGGAGCTGTTTTTT. The chain recombines TRBV19 with TRBJ2-2; the match to TRBD1 covers 7 bases. J lost 0 bases, V lost 5 bases, and 3 bases had no gene match. The CDR3 is made up of 15 amino acids. Germline CDR1 is LNHDA and CDR2 is SQIVND (reference sequence).

The chain uses TRBV5-6 and TRBJ1-3; unclear D gene. This CDR3 contains 13 residues. V lost 0 bases, J lost 6 bases, and 7 bases lay in between. Germline CDR1 is SGHDT and CDR2 is YYEEEE. CDR3 residues: CASSLALENTIYF. The CDR3 region has the DNA TGTGCCAGCAGCTTGGCCCTGGAAAACACCATATATTTT.

This sequence joins TRBV6-1 and TRBJ1-3, with 7 positions matching TRBD1. There are 16 residues in the CDR3. CDR1 MNHNS and CDR2 SASEGT come from the germline V gene. V shed 0 bases, J shed 4 bases, and the junction held 6 bases outside the gene matches. CDR3 sequence reads: CASSEAPGGGGNTIYF. The CDR3 DNA is TGTGCCAGCAGTGAAGCGCCAGGAGGGGGCGGAAACACCATATATTTT.